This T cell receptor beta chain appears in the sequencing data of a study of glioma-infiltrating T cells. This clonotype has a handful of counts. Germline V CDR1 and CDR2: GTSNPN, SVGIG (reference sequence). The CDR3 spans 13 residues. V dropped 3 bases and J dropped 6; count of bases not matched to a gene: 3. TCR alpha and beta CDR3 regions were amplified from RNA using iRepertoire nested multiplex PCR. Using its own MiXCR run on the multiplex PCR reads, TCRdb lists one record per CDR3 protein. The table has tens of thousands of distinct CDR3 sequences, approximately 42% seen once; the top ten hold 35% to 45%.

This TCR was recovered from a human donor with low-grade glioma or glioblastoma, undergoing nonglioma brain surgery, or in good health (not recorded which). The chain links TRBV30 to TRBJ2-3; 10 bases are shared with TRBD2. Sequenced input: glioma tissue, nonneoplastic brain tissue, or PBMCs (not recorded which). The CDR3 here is CAWRLAGTDTQYF. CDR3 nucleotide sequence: TGTGCCTGGAGACTAGCGGGAACGGATACGCAGTATTTT.